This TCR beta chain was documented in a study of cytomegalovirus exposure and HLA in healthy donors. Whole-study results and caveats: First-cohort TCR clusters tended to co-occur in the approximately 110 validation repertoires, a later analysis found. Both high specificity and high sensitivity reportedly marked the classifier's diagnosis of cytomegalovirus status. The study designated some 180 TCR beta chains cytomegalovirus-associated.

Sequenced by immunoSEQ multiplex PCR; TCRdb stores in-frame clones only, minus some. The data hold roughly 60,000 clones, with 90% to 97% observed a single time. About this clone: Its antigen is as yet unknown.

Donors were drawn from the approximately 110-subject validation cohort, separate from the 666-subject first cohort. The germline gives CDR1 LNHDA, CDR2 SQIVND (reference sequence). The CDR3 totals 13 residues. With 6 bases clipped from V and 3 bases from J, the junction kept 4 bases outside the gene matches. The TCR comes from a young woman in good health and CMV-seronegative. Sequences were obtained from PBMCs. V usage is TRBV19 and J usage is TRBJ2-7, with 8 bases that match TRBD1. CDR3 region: CASSRDRFYEQYF. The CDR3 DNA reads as TGTGCCAGTAGCCGGGACAGGTTCTACGAGCAGTACTTC.